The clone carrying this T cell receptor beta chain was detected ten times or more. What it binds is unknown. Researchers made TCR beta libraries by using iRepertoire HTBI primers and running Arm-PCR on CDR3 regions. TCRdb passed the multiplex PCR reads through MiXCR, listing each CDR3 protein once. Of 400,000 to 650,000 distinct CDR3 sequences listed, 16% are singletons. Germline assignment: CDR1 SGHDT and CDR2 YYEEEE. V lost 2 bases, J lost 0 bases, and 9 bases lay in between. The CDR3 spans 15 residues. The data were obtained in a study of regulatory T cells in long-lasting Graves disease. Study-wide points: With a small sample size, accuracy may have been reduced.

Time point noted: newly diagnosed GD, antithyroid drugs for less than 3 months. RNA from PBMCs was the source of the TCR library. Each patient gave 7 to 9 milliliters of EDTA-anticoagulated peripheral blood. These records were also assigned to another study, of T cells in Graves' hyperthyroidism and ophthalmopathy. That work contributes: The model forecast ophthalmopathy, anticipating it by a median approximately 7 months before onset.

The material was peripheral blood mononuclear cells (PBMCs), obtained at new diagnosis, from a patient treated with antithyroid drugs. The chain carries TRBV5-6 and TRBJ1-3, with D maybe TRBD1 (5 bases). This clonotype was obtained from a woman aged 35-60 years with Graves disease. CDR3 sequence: CASSFRESSGNTIYF. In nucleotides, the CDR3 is TGTGCCAGCAGCTTCAGGGAGAGCTCTGGAAACACCATATATTTT.